The next 14 T cell receptor beta chains were all read from a single sample in a study of blood T cells in healthy people across ages (dated by TCRdb to between 2015 and 2016). Libraries were constructed by 5' RACE. A second PCR of about 6 to 12 cycles was performed with a sample-barcoded 5' primer and a J-beta primer mix. Clones were called with MiXCR by TCRdb after fastp trimmed the public reads at Q25, and only in-frame beta chains were retained. Identical CDR3 protein sequences are pooled into one entry, listed with their most common genes and DNA. The sample table lists 1.5 million to 2 million distinct CDR3 sequences, 39% of them with a count of one. The ten largest clonotypes hold 23% of the sample. The specimen sequenced was blood. Receptor source: a human donor in good health.

This clonotype was counted many times. The CDR3 sequence is CATSDRMRQANNEQFF. DNA of the CDR3: TGTGCCACCAGTGATCGTATGAGACAGGCCAACAATGAGCAGTTCTTC. This chain joins TRBV24-1 and TRBJ2-1; a possible D gene is TRBD1 (6 bases). Looked up from germline, CDR1 is KGHDR and CDR2 is SFDVKD. The length of the CDR3 is 16 residues. V was cut by 3 bases and J by 5 bases, with 16 bases left in between.

This clonotype was observed a handful of times. The chain carries TRBV12-3 or TRBV12-4 and TRBJ2-1; maybe TRBD1 (5 bases). Deletions cut 6 bases from V and 0 bases from J, with 24 bases between. This CDR3 has 19 residues. The CDR3 sequence is CASSFISGVGVGSYNEQFF. In DNA form, the CDR3 reads TGTGCCAGCAGCTTTATTTCCGGCGTAGGGGTCGGCTCCTACAATGAGCAGTTCTTC.

The chain couples TRBV3-1 to TRBJ1-2; D is perhaps TRBD1 (5 bases). Trimming removed 3 bases at V and 1 base at J, with 9 bases between. CDR1 and CDR2 from the germline V gene are LGHDT and YNNKEL (reference sequence). The CDR3 contains 14 residues. For the CDR3, the DNA is TGTGCCAGCAGCCACCGAGGGGATAACTATGGCTACACCTTC. This gives the protein CASSHRGDNYGYTF.

The chain uses TRBV4-3 and TRBJ1-2; D remains ambiguous. CDR3 length equals 14 residues. Trimming left V 0 bases short and J 3 bases short, with 8 bases between. From germline, CDR1 is LGHNA and CDR2 YSLEER. The CDR3 sequence is CASSQDLKHYGYTF. CDR3 nucleotide sequence: TGCGCCAGCAGCCAAGACTTGAAGCACTATGGCTACACCTTC.

This chain links TRBV5-1 with TRBJ1-1, with a weak D call TRBD1 (6 bases). The CDR3 totals 14 residues. Germline values: CDR1 SGHRS, CDR2 YFSETQ. V gave up 5 bases and J gave up 7 bases, with 18 bases separating them. The CDR3 nucleotides are TGCGCCAGCAGATCGACAGGTGGGAACGGTGAAGCTTTCTTT. Encoded protein: CASRSTGGNGEAFF.

This clonotype was observed a few times. CDR3 sequence: CASSRGAREQYF. The CDR3 DNA sequence: TGTGCCAGCAGCCGCGGTGCTCGCGAGCAGTACTTC. The rearrangement links TRBV6-2 or TRBV6-3 to TRBJ2-7; D not certain. The CDR3 is 12 amino acids. CDR1 and CDR2 (germline): MNHEY, SVGEGT. The V gene lost 6 bases and the J gene lost 6 bases, with 12 bases spanning the gap.

The rearrangement joins TRBV27 to TRBJ2-1, with D maybe TRBD1 (6 bases). V was pared by 7 bases and J by 6 bases, with 16 bases between. CDR1 MNHEY and CDR2 SMNVEV come from the germline V gene (reference sequence). This CDR3 has 14 residues. The CDR3: CASNKQGWINEQFF. CDR3 nucleotides: TGTGCCAGCAACAAGCAGGGGTGGATCAATGAGCAGTTCTTC.

This clonotype was counted only a few times. J is TRBJ2-3 and V is TRBV7-9; tentatively, D is TRBD1 or TRBD2 (6 bases each). V was clipped by 5 bases and J by 0 bases, with 15 bases between them. Germline V gene lookup returns CDR1 SEHNR and CDR2 FQNEAQ (reference sequence). CDR3 size: 16 residues. The CDR3 DNA follows: TGTGCCAGCAGCCCTAGGGGGGCTACCAGCACAGATACGCAGTATTTT. Its protein product is CASSPRGATSTDTQYF.

This chain links TRBV5-6 with TRBJ1-2, with TRBD1 as a possible D gene (6 bases). CDR3 length equals 16 residues. Germline-derived CDR1 and CDR2 are SGHDT and YYEEEE. The germline V and J ends were trimmed by 4 bases and 2 bases, with 18 bases remaining between them. DNA for the CDR3: TGTGCCAGCAGCCACGGGGGACACTTATTGAACTATGGCTACACCTTC. Translated, it gives CASSHGGHLLNYGYTF. The complete variable domain, with remaining parts taken from reference TRBV5-6 and TRBJ1-2, reads DAGVTQSPTHLIKTRGQQVTLRCSPKSGHDTVSWYQQALGQGPQFIFQYYEEEERQRGNFPDRFSGHQFPNYSSELNVNALLLGDSALYLCASSHGGHLLNYGYTFGSGTRLTVV.

This clonotype has only a few counts. This chain joins TRBV7-8 and TRBJ1-2; TRBD1 might be the D (5 bases). The CDR3 length is 16 residues. V gave up 5 bases and J gave up 1 base, with 17 bases separating them. In germline, CDR1 is SGHVS, CDR2 FQNEAQ. The CDR3 DNA reads as TGTGCCAGCAGCCCATACTCCGTTGGGGGTAACTATGGCTACACCTTC. It yields the protein CASSPYSVGGNYGYTF.

The chain employs TRBV7-9 and TRBJ1-1; no reliable D call. There are 16 residues in the CDR3. The V gene lost 6 bases and the J gene lost 2 bases, with 19 bases spanning the gap. Looked up from germline, CDR1 is SEHNR and CDR2 is FQNEAQ (reference sequence). Written as DNA, the CDR3 is TGTGCCAGCAGGCACTTAGCCCTCAGGTCCAACACTGAAGCTTTCTTT. Translated: CASRHLALRSNTEAFF.

V and J are TRBV11-3 and TRBJ2-4; a possible D gene is TRBD2 (6 bases). V dropped 5 bases and J dropped 13 bases, with 21 bases sitting between them. This CDR3 comprises 14 residues. Germline CDR1 reads SGHNT; CDR2 reads YENEEA. CDR3 nucleotide sequence: TGTGCCAGCAGCGCACGAGAGCGGGTTGGTGGGCAGTACTTC. Its protein is CASSARERVGGQYF.

This clonotype was counted a few times. The chain carries TRBV12-3 or TRBV12-4 and TRBJ2-3; weak D call: TRBD2 (5 bases). Trimming shortened V by 0 bases and J by 2 bases, and 9 bases separated the two germline ends. This CDR3 has 15 amino acids. The CDR3 coding sequence is TGTGCCAGCAGTTTAGCAGCGGCTCACACAGATACGCAGTATTTT. Translation gives CASSLAAAHTDTQYF.

A remark on this clonotype: The junction departs from the called germline gene at one end, perhaps through a read error. V gene TRBV24-1 combines with J gene TRBJ1-2, with a possible D match to TRBD1 (5 bases). Germline V CDR1 and CDR2: KGHDR, SFDVKD. The length of the CDR3 is 13 residues. The CDR3 reads CVTWGGFNYGYTF. CDR3 sequence (DNA): TGTGTCACCTGGGGCGGTTTTAACTATGGCTACACCTTC.